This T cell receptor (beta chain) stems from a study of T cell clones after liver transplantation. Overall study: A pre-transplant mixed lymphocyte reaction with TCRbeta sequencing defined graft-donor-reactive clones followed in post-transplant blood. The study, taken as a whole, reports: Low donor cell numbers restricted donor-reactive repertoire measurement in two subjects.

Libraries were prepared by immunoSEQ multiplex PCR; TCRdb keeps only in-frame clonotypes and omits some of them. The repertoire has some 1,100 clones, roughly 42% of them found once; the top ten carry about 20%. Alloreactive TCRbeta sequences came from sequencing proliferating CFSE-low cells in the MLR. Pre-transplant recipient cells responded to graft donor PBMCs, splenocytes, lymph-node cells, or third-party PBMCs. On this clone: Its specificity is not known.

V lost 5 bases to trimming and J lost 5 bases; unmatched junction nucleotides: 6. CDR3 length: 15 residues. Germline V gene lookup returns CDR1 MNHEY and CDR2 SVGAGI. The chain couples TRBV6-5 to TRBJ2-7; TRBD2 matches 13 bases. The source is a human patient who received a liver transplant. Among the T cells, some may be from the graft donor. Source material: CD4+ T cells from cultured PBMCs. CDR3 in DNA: TGTGCCAGCAGTACCAAAGGACTAGCGGGGGACGAGCAGTACTTC. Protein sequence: CASSTKGLAGDEQYF.